What follows is one T cell receptor (beta chain) and its context. The antigen is undetermined. The authors extracted RNA and reverse transcribed it into cDNA as the sequencing template. Repertoires were generated with immunoSEQ multiplex PCR, while TCRdb's copy carries only in-frame clones and drops some. The top ten hold around a quarter of the sample, which has 60,000 to 85,000 clones, approximately 70% seen once. This sample stems from a study of CD8+ T cells in alopecia areata. Germline CDR1 and CDR2: MNHEY and SVGAGI. The CDR3 is 15 residues long. V lost 5 bases and J lost 4, with 18 bases in between. Study conclusions and caveats: Scalp clonality and expanded CD8+ clones among the top 100 fell significantly with tofacitinib. While tofacitinib was given, many expanded lesional clones persisted in scalp and blood. Lesional scalp, notably in alopecia totalis/universalis, had clonality above that of normal scalp.

As to treatment: oral pan-JAK inhibitor, 5-10 mg twice daily. This TCR came from a human donor with alopecia areata. Sequenced here: CD8+ T cells sorted from blood, sampled at week 24, from a patient treated with tofacitinib. The chain is built from TRBV6-5 and TRBJ2-7; the D is unclear. CDR3 residues: CASSPRRQKGYEQYF. The CDR3, as DNA: TGTGCCAGCAGTCCCCGACGTCAGAAGGGATACGAGCAGTACTTC.